This T cell receptor (beta chain) is from a study of cytomegalovirus exposure and HLA in healthy donors. Researchers ran the PCR with 60 Vbeta and 13 Jbeta primers. This table comes from immunoSEQ multiplex PCR, and its TCRdb copy is limited to in-frame clones, with some not included. The sample yields about 160,000 clones, around 68% seen once. Germline V gene lookup returns CDR1 MNHEY and CDR2 SVGAGI. V was shortened by 6 bases and J by 7 bases, with 15 bases between the two germline ends. This CDR3 has 14 amino acids. The chain employs TRBV6-5 and TRBJ1-4, with D perhaps TRBD1 (5 bases). The clonotype originates from a man aged 50-60 years in good health and CMV-seronegative. Sequenced: PBMCs. CDR3 nucleotide sequence: TGTGCCAGCAGGGATTCAGGGTGGAGTGAAAAACTGTTTTTT. It translates to CASRDSGWSEKLFF.